Presented here are 2 T cell receptor beta chains from one specimen sequenced in a study of response to subunit inactivated influenza vaccine. TCRdb reprocessed the RT-PCR reads with MiXCR, giving one entry per CDR3 protein. The sample yields around 750,000 distinct CDR3 sequences, approximately 22% seen once. Sequencing used PBMCs from blood, obtained more than 4 days after vaccination. The receptors originated from a man aged 45-65 years who received an inactivated influenza vaccine.

In its sample, this clonotype was seen a few times. The V gene is TRBV7-2, the J gene TRBJ2-5; D ambiguous. Germline V gene data show CDR1 as SGHTA and CDR2 as FQGNSA. CDR3 length: 14 residues. V was pared by 1 base and J by 7 bases, with 13 bases between. The CDR3 DNA is TGTGCCAGCAGCTTAGTCATTCCTAGTGGGACCCAGTACTTC. It encodes CASSLVIPSGTQYF. The variable domain in full, completed from reference TRBV7-2 and TRBJ2-5, reads GAGVSQSPSNKVTEKGKDVELRCDPISGHTALYWYRQSLGQGLEFLIYFQGNSAPDKSGLPSDRFSAERTGGSVSTLTIQRTQQEDSAVYLCASSLVIPSGTQYFGPGTRLLVL.

The V and J genes are TRBV10-3 and TRBJ1-1; no reliable D call. The length of the CDR3 is 15 residues. CDR1 is ENHRY and CDR2 is SYGVKD in the germline V gene. Trimming cost V 6 bases and J 0 bases, with 14 bases left between them. In DNA, the CDR3 is TGTGCCATCAGGCCCGGACGGCCGATGAACACTGAAGCTTTCTTT. Translated: CAIRPGRPMNTEAFF.